One sample yielded the 18 T cell receptor beta chains listed below, sequenced in a study of blood T cell repertoires in COVID-19. Libraries were prepared by immunoSEQ multiplex PCR; TCRdb keeps only in-frame clonotypes and omits some of them. There are about 160,000 clones in the sample; roughly four fifths occur only once, and 15% lies in the top ten. Sequencing was carried out using peripheral blood. These receptors all stem from a human donor with acute or convalescent COVID-19. The donor label of this sample is uncertain.

This clone was recorded once. The rearrangement links TRBV29-1 to TRBJ2-7, with 8 bases identical to TRBD1. Trimming removed 7 bases from V and 2 bases from J; junction bases left unmatched: 4. The germline V gene encodes CDR1 SQVTM and CDR2 ANQGSEA. The CDR3 loop spans 12 amino acids. CDR3 amino acids: CSALTGAYEQYF. CDR3 coding DNA: TGCAGCGCTTTGACAGGGGCCTACGAGCAGTACTTC.

V and J are TRBV19 and TRBJ1-2; TRBD1 matches at 8 bases. The CDR3 is 13 residues long. In germline, CDR1 is LNHDA, CDR2 SQIVND (reference sequence). The V gene end was trimmed by 6 bases and the J gene end by 4 bases; junction bases not matched to a gene: 4. The CDR3 region is CASSEQGGYGYTF. DNA of the CDR3: TGTGCCAGTAGCGAACAGGGGGGCTATGGCTACACCTTC.

CDR3 amino acids: CASSFESGGGAPGEQFF. In DNA form, the CDR3 reads TGTGCCAGCAGCTTCGAATCAGGCGGGGGGGCCCCCGGTGAGCAGTTCTTC. The chain links TRBV7-6 to TRBJ2-1, with 9 bases identical to TRBD2. Losses at the gene ends were 3 bases for V and 9 bases for J; bases not matched to a gene: 15. This CDR3 spans 17 amino acids. Per the germline V gene, CDR1 is SGHVS and CDR2 is FNYEAQ.

This CDR3 reads CASTERLAGGFNEQFF. CDR3 DNA: TGTGCCAGCACCGAAAGACTAGCGGGGGGTTTCAATGAGCAGTTCTTC. The chain couples TRBV2 to TRBJ2-1, with 13 bases matching TRBD2. V shed 7 bases and J 6 bases; nucleotides not matched to a gene: 9. Germline V gene sequence: CDR1 SNHLY, CDR2 FYNNEI. CDR3 length equals 16 residues.

This clone was seen many times. The chain is built from TRBV4-1 and TRBJ1-5; perhaps TRBD1 as D (6 bases). Germline loops: CDR1 MGHRA, CDR2 YSYEKL. V was trimmed by 0 bases and J by 8 bases, leaving 14 bases between them. The CDR3 covers 15 residues. Written as DNA, the CDR3 is TGCGCCAGCAGCCAAGATGAGGGGGAATCGGAGCCCCAGCATTTT. This gives the protein CASSQDEGESEPQHF.

The chain has TRBV2 and TRBJ2-7; D unresolved. CDR3 size: 14 residues. The V and J ends lost 6 bases and 0 bases respectively, with 12 bases between them. Germline CDR1 reads SNHLY; CDR2 reads FYNNEI. The DNA of the CDR3 is TGTGCCAGCAGGTTCACTCCTAGCTCCTACGAGCAGTACTTC. This sequence encodes CASRFTPSSYEQYF.

This clone was seen a single time. The rearrangement uses TRBV24-1 and TRBJ2-5; tentative D call: TRBD1 (7 bases). V gave up 4 bases and J gave up 1 base, with 15 bases separating them. This CDR3 comprises 16 residues. Germline values: CDR1 KGHDR, CDR2 SFDVKD. The CDR3 DNA is TGTGCCACCAGTGACGCGGGGCAGGGGGTCCAAGAGACCCAGTACTTC. Amino acid sequence: CATSDAGQGVQETQYF.

The rearrangement uses TRBV3-1 (or the pseudogene TRBV3-2) and TRBJ2-1; possibly TRBD2 for D (6 bases). This CDR3 region has 18 residues. CDR1 LGHDT and CDR2 YNNKEL come from the germline V gene (reference sequence). V was shortened by 0 bases and J by 7 bases, with 22 bases between the two germline ends. The CDR3 sequence is CASSQEPTRLVAVNEQFF. In DNA, the CDR3 is TGTGCCAGCAGCCAAGAACCTACTAGACTAGTTGCGGTGAATGAGCAGTTCTTC.

The V call is TRBV19, the J call TRBJ2-6; D unclear. V was pared by 7 bases and J by 0 bases, with 13 bases between. CDR3 length equals 16 residues. Germline CDR1 is LNHDA and CDR2 is SQIVND (reference sequence). This chain's CDR3 is CASTPGSYSGANVLTF. The DNA for the CDR3 is TGTGCCAGTACACCAGGATCCTACTCTGGGGCCAACGTCCTGACTTTC. Based on the CDR3 plus reference TRBV19 and TRBJ2-6, the full variable domain is DGGITQSPKYLFRKEGQNVTLSCEQNLNHDAMYWYRQDPGQGLRLIYYSQIVNDFQKGDIAEGYSVSREKKESFPLTVTSAQKNPTAFYLCASTPGSYSGANVLTFGAGSRLTVL.

V gene TRBV5-4 combines with J gene TRBJ2-2; D possibly corresponds to TRBD2 (6 bases). Between the trimmed V and J ends, which lost 2 bases and 5 bases, there was a span of 10 bases. Germline V gene sequence: CDR1 SGHNT, CDR2 YYREEE (reference sequence). CDR3 length: 14 amino acids. CDR3 nucleotides: TGTGCCAGCAGCTTTGCGGGGCGTACCGGGGAGCTGTTTTTT. Its translation is CASSFAGRTGELFF. The full variable domain, its missing parts supplied by reference TRBV5-4 and TRBJ2-2, is ETGVTQSPTHLIKTRGQQVTLRCSSQSGHNTVSWYQQALGQGPQFIFQYYREEENGRGNFPPRFSGLQFPNYSSELNVNALELDDSALYLCASSFAGRTGELFFGEGSRLTVL.

The rearrangement links TRBV4-2 to TRBJ2-7; D is perhaps TRBD1 (5 bases). V lost 0 bases to trimming and J lost 2 bases, with 20 bases between them. CDR3 length equals 18 residues. Germline V gene sequence: CDR1 LGHNA, CDR2 YNFKEQ. CDR3 loop: CASSQDDVRGAVAYEQYF. In DNA, the CDR3 is TGTGCCAGCAGCCAAGATGATGTTCGTGGGGCGGTTGCCTACGAGCAGTACTTC.

The V gene is TRBV11-2, the J gene TRBJ2-7; TRBD1 aligns across 7 bases. CDR1 and CDR2 from the germline V gene are SGHAT and FQNNGV. CDR3 length equals 14 residues. After removal of 5 bases from V and 2 bases from J, the junction contained 6 bases not matched to a gene. Here the CDR3 reads CASSPRTGPYEQYF. The CDR3 DNA sequence: TGTGCCAGCAGCCCCCGGACAGGCCCCTACGAGCAGTACTTC.

The V and J genes are TRBV19 and TRBJ1-4; the match to TRBD1 covers 8 bases. The CDR3 length is 14 residues. With V trimmed by 6 bases and J by 8 bases, 8 bases remained unmatched. CDR1 LNHDA and CDR2 SQIVND come from the germline V gene (reference sequence). The CDR3 DNA sequence: TGTGCCAGTAGGACAGGGGCGGTCGGGGAAAAACTGTTTTTT. It translates to CASRTGAVGEKLFF.

This chain joins TRBV19 and TRBJ2-3, with TRBD1 identical over 9 bases. CDR3 length: 14 amino acids. V lost 6 bases, J lost 0 bases, and 1 base stayed unmatched. CDR1 and CDR2 (germline): LNHDA, SQIVND (reference sequence). The CDR3 nucleotides read TGTGCCAGTAGAGGACAGGGGAGCACAGATACGCAGTATTTT. Translating it yields CASRGQGSTDTQYF.

The chain is built from TRBV5-1 and TRBJ1-1; TRBD1 matches at 10 bases. Per germline, CDR1 SGHRS and CDR2 YFSETQ. CDR3 length: 19 amino acids. J lost 0 bases, V lost 2 bases, and 13 bases had no gene match. Here the CDR3 reads CASSLTDRGPTLMNTEAFF. Here the CDR3 DNA reads TGCGCCAGCAGCTTAACCGACAGGGGGCCTACCCTTATGAACACTGAAGCTTTCTTT. The full variable domain, its missing parts supplied by reference TRBV5-1 and TRBJ1-1, is KAGVTQTPRYLIKTRGQQVTLSCSPISGHRSVSWYQQTPGQGLQFLFEYFSETQRNKGNFPGRFSGRQFSNSRSEMNVSTLELGDSALYLCASSLTDRGPTLMNTEAFFGQGTRLTVV.

The CDR3 coding sequence is TGTGCCAGCGAGAACAGGTTCTACAATGAGCAGTTCTTC. Amino acids: CASENRFYNEQFF. The J gene is TRBJ2-1, the V gene TRBV27; D possibly corresponds to TRBD1 (5 bases). V lost 8 bases, J lost 3 bases, and 11 bases lay in between. This CDR3 region has 13 residues. The germline V gene has CDR1 MNHEY and CDR2 SMNVEV (reference sequence).

The rearrangement links TRBV7-7 to TRBJ2-3; 7 bases match TRBD1. Germline V lookup: CDR1 SSHAT, CDR2 FNYEAQ (reference sequence). The CDR3 sequence is 15 residues long. The V and J ends lost 6 bases and 3 bases, in that order; junction bases with no gene match: 9. CDR3 sequence reads: CASSPTGMGTDTQYF. DNA of the CDR3: TGTGCCAGCAGTCCGACAGGGATGGGGACAGATACGCAGTATTTT.

The rearrangement uses TRBV11-2 and TRBJ1-4; 7 bases agree with TRBD1. CDR1 and CDR2 from the germline V gene are SGHAT and FQNNGV. This CDR3 region has 16 residues. V shed 5 bases, J shed 8 bases, and the junction held 14 bases outside the gene matches. CDR3 sequence: CASSPLAGQVGEKLFF. Here the CDR3 DNA reads TGTGCCAGCAGCCCCCTGGCCGGACAGGTGGGGGAAAAACTGTTTTTT.